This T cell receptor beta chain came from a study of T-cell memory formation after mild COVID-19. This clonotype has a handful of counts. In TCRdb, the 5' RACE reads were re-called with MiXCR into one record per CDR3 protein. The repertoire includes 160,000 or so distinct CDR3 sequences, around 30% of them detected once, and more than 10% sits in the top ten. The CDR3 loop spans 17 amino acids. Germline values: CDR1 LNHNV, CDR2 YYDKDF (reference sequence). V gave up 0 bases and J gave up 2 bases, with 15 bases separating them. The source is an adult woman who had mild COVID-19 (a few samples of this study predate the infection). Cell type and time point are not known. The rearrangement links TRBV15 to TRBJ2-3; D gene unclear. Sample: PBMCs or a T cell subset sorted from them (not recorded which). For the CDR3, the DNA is TGTGCCACCAGCAGAGATAACGGCCTACCCTCCACAGATACGCAGTATTTT. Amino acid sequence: CATSRDNGLPSTDTQYF.